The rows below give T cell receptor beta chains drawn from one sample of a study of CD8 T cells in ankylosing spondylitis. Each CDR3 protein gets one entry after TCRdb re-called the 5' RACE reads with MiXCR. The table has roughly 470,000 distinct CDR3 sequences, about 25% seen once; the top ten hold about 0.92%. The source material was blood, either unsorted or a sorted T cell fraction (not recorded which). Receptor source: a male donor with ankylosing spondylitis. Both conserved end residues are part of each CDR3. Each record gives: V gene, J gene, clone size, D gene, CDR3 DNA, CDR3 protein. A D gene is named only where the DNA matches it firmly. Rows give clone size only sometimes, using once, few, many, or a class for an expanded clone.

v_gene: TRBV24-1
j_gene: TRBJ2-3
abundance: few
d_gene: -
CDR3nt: TGTGCCACCACTCAAAGGGGGGCAGATACGCAGTATTTT
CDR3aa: CATTQRGADTQYF

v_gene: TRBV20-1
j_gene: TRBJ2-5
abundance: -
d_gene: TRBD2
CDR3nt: TGCAGTGCTAGAGTTCGGGACGGGAGGGCCCCAGATCCAGAGACCCAGTACTTC
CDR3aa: CSARVRDGRAPDPETQYF

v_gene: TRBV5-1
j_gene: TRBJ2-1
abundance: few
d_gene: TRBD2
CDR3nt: TGCGCCAGCAGCTTGGTACCCAAGACTAGCGGGAGCGGCAATGAGCAGTTCTTC
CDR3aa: CASSLVPKTSGSGNEQFF

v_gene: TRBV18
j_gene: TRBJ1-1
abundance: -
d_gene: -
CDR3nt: TGTGCCAGCTCACCGCTTTTAGGGAACACTGAAGCTTTCTTT
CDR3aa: CASSPLLGNTEAFF

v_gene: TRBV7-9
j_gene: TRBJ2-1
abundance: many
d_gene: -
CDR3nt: TGTGCCAGCAGCTTATCGACAGCAAATCTCTACAATGAGCAGTTCTTC
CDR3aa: CASSLSTANLYNEQFF

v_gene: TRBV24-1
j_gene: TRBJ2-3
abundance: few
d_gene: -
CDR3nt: TGTGCCACCAGTGATCCGGACCCCACAGATACGCAGTATTTT
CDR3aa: CATSDPDPTDTQYF

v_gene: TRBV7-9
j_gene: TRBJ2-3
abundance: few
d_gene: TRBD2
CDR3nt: TGTGCCAGCAGCTCCCGACTAGCGGGGAACACAGATACGCAGTATTTT
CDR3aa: CASSSRLAGNTDTQYF

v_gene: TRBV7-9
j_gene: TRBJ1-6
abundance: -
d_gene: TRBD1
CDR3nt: TGTGCCAGCAGCTCACAGGGGAGGAATTCACCCCTCCACTTT
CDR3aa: CASSSQGRNSPLHF

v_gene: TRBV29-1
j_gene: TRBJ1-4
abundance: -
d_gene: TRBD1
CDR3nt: TGCAGCGTGGCCGGGGACAGACATGAAAAACTGTTTTTT
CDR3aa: CSVAGDRHEKLFF

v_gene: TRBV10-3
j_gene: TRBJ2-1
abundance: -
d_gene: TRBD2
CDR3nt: TGTGCCATCAGTGAGGGGACTAGCGTTAATGAGCAGTTCTTC
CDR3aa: CAISEGTSVNEQFF

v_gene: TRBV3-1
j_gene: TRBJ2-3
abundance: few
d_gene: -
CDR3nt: TGTGCCAGCAGCCGCTGGTTGGGCACAGATACGCAGTATTTT
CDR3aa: CASSRWLGTDTQYF

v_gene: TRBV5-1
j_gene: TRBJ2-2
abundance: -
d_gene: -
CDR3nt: TGCGCCAGCAGCCCCCCAGGTGGCGGGGAGCTGTTTTTT
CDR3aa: CASSPPGGGELFF

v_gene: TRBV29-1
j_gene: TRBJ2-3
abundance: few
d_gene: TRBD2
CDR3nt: TGCAGCGTCCGGGAGGGGGATACGCAGTATTTT
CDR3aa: CSVREGDTQYF

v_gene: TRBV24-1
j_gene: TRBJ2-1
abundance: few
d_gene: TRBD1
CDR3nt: TGTGCCACCAGTGAGGCCGGGACAGGGTTTCATGAGCAGTTCTTC
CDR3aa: CATSEAGTGFHEQFF

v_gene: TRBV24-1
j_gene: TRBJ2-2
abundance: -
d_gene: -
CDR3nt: TGTGCCACCAGGGGGGAGCCGGGGGAGCTGTTTTTT
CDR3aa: CATRGEPGELFF

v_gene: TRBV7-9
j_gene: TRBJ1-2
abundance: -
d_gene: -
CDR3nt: TGTGCCAGCAGCTACGCAGGGAACACTGCAGACTACACCTTC
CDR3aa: CASSYAGNTADYTF

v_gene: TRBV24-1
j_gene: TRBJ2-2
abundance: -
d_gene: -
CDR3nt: TGTGCCACGAAAGGGACACTGAACACCGGGGAGCTGTTTTTT
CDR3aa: CATKGTLNTGELFF

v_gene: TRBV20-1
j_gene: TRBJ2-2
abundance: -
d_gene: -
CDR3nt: TGCAGTGCCAGACTCCAGAACACCGGGGAGCTGTTTTTT
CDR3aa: CSARLQNTGELFF

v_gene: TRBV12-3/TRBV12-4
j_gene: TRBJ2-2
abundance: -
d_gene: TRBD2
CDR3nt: TGTGCCAGCAGGTATCTAGCGGGAGGCCTCAACACCGGGGAGCTGTTTTTT
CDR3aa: CASRYLAGGLNTGELFF

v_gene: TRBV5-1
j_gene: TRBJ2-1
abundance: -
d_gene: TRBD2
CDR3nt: TGCGCCAGCAGCTTGGCTCCGGGAGGGCGCAATGAGCAGTTCTTC
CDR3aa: CASSLAPGGRNEQFF

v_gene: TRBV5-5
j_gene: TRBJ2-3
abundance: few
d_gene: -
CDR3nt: TGTGCCAGCAGCGTAGGTAAAGCTCCTAGCACAGATACGCAGTATTTT
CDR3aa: CASSVGKAPSTDTQYF

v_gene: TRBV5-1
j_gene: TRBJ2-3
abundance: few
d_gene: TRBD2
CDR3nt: TGCGCCAGCAGCTTGGACGGCGGGAGCAAGACAGATACGCAGTATTTT
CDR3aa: CASSLDGGSKTDTQYF

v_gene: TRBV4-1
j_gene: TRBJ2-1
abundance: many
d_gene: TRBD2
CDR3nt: TGCGCCAGCAGCCTCGAACCGGGACTAGCGGGATGGGGGCCCTACAATGAGCAGTTCTTC
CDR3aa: CASSLEPGLAGWGPYNEQFF

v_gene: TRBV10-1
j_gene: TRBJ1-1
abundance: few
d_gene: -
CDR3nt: TGCGCCAGCAGTGAGTCGGGACACCCGGTCACTGAAGCTTTCTTT
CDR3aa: CASSESGHPVTEAFF

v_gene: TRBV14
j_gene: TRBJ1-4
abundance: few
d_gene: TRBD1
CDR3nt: TGTGCCAGCAGCCCGGATGCAGACAGGGGAATTCGGGAAAAACTGTTTTTT
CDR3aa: CASSPDADRGIREKLFF

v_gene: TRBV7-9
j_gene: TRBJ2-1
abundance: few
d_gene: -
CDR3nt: TGTGCCAGCAGCTTAAGCGGAAGACTCTCGAGGAAGGATTTGCAGTTCTTC
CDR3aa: CASSLSGRLSRKDLQFF

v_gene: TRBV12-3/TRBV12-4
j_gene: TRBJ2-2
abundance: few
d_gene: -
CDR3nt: TGTGCCAGCACTACCCGAGGGCAGGGCACCGGGGAGCTGTTTTTT
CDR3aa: CASTTRGQGTGELFF

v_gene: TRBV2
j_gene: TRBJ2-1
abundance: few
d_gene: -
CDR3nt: TGTGCCAGCAGTGAAACCGGGCCGTTGTATGAGCAGTTCTTC
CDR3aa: CASSETGPLYEQFF

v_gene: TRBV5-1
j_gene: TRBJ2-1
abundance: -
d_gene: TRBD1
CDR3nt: TGCGCCAGCAGCCCCGGGACAGCAAACAATGAGCAGTTCTTC
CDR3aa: CASSPGTANNEQFF

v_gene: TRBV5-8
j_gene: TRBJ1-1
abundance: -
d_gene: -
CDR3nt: TGTGCCAGCAGGTCCGGAATGTTTCTAGGGGATGACACTGAAGCTTTCTTT
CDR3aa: CASRSGMFLGDDTEAFF

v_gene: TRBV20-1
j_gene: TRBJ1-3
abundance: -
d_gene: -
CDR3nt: TGCAGTGCGGCGCCCCCAGGGGCCTCTGGAAACACCATATATTTT
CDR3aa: CSAAPPGASGNTIYF

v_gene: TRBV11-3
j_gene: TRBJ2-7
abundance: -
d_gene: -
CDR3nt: TGTGCCAGCAGCTCTCGCGGGAATTCCTACGAGCAGTACTTC
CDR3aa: CASSSRGNSYEQYF

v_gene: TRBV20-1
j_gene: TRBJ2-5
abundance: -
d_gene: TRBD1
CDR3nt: TGCAGTGCTCAATCAACGGGACAGGGCAACCACTGGGAGACCCAGTACTTC
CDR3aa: CSAQSTGQGNHWETQYF

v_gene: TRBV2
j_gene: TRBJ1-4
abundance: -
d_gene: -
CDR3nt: TGTGCCAGCAGGATGGACACCTCAACTAATGAAAAACTGTTTTTT
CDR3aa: CASRMDTSTNEKLFF

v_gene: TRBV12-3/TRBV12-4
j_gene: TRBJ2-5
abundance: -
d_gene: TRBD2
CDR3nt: TGTGCCAGCGGACTAGCGGTCCAAGAGACCCAGTACTTC
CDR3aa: CASGLAVQETQYF

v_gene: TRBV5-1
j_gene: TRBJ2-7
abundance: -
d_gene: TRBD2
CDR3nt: TGCGCCAGCTCCAGTGGCGGGAGCACAACCTACGAGCAGTACTTC
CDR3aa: CASSSGGSTTYEQYF

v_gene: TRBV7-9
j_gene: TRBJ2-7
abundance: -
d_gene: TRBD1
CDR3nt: TGTGCCAGCAGCTTCTTACCGGGACAGGGTGGCTACGAGCAGTACTTC
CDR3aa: CASSFLPGQGGYEQYF

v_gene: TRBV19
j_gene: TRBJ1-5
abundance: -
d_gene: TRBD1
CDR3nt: TGTGCCAGTAGTGATTTTACAGGGGGGAGCAATCAGCCCCAGCATTTT
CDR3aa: CASSDFTGGSNQPQHF

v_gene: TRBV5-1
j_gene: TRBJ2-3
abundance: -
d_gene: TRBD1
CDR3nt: TGCGCAGGGGACAGGGGTACAGATACGCAGTATTTT
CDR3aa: CAGDRGTDTQYF

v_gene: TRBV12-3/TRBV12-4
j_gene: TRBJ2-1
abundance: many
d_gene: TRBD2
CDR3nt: TGTGCCAGCAGTCCGGGACTAGCCTCAGATGAGCAGTTCTTC
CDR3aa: CASSPGLASDEQFF